This T cell receptor (beta chain) emerged from a study of blood T cell repertoires in COVID-19. Study details: T cells, B-cell-depleted T cells, or PBMCs provided the cDNA or gDNA that served as material.

TCRdb keeps only in-frame clones here, not all; method: immunoSEQ multiplex PCR. Among 72,000 or so clones listed, about nine tenths were seen once. With 0 bases removed from V and 1 base from J, the gap between germline ends came to 7 bases. Germline-derived CDR1 and CDR2 are SGHRS and YFSETQ. The CDR3 totals 14 residues. The rearrangement links TRBV5-1 to TRBJ1-1; D uncertain. This clonotype was sampled from a man aged 60-69 years with acute or convalescent COVID-19. Sequencing input: peripheral blood. The CDR3 DNA follows: TGCGCCAGCAGCTTGGATTCAGGGAACACTGAAGCTTTCTTT. It is translated as CASSLDSGNTEAFF.